The next 23 T cell receptor beta chains were all read from a single sample in a study of T cells after yellow fever vaccination. TCRdb recomputed calls from the 5' RACE reads with MiXCR, one row per CDR3 protein. The repertoire holds about 210,000 distinct CDR3 sequences, with 5.5% to 8.5% as singletons. The sequencing used CD4+ T cells sorted from PBMCs, collected on the day of the yellow fever booster vaccination. These receptors originate from a man aged 25-45 years who received the YFV17D yellow fever vaccine.

The V gene is TRBV20-1, the J gene TRBJ2-3; D perhaps matches TRBD1 (5 bases). Germline CDR1 and CDR2: DFQATT and SNEGSKA (reference sequence). Trimming cost V 8 bases and J 8 bases, with 20 bases left between them. This CDR3 contains 13 residues. The CDR3: CSTPLEPQGTQYF. The DNA of the CDR3 is TGCAGTACCCCCCTAGAACCGCAGGGTACGCAGTATTTT.

This clonotype was detected ten times or more. The V call is TRBV12-3 or TRBV12-4, the J call TRBJ2-7; D might be TRBD2 (5 bases). This CDR3 spans 14 amino acids. V lost 3 bases to trimming and J lost 7 bases, with 16 bases between them. For the CDR3, the DNA is TGTGCCAGCAGTTTGAGGGAGAGGGTGGGAGAGCAGTACTTC. It encodes CASSLRERVGEQYF.

This clonotype was picked up a small number of times. The rearrangement links TRBV20-1 to TRBJ2-1; 10 bases align to TRBD2. From germline, CDR1 is DFQATT and CDR2 SNEGSKA (reference sequence). The CDR3 loop spans 15 amino acids. The ends lost 4 bases at V and 10 bases at J; junction bases unmatched: 13. CDR3 nucleotide sequence: TGCAGTGCTACCCCAACTAGCGGGGATTCAAACGAGCAGTTCTTC. Translated, it gives CSATPTSGDSNEQFF.

This clonotype has at least ten counts. V usage is TRBV20-1 and J usage is TRBJ2-7, with 7 bases fitting TRBD1. J gave up 7 bases and V 6 bases, and 9 bases lay outside the gene matches. This CDR3 has 12 residues. CDR1 is DFQATT, CDR2 SNEGSKA, per germline (reference sequence). This chain's CDR3 is CSAMTGLREQYF. As DNA, the CDR3 is TGCAGTGCCATGACAGGGCTGCGGGAGCAGTACTTC.

This clonotype occurred many times. V is TRBV20-1 and J is TRBJ1-1, with 8 bases that match TRBD1. Unmatched junction bases numbered 11, after V lost 5 bases and J lost 3 bases. This CDR3 is 15 amino acids long. Germline CDR1 and CDR2: DFQATT and SNEGSKA (reference sequence). CDR3 loop: CSAPGGAKGDTEAFF. The CDR3 DNA follows: TGCAGTGCTCCAGGGGGCGCTAAAGGGGACACTGAAGCTTTCTTT.

This clonotype appeared many times. The V gene is TRBV7-9, the J gene TRBJ1-4; TRBD1 is a possible D gene (5 bases). V was pared by 1 base and J by 7 bases, with 25 bases between. CDR3 length: 19 amino acids. Germline V gene sequence: CDR1 SEHNR, CDR2 FQNEAQ (reference sequence). The CDR3 spells CASSLVYEQGVGGLEKLFF. CDR3 DNA sequence: TGTGCCAGCAGCTTAGTATACGAGCAAGGGGTTGGAGGGCTTGAAAAACTGTTTTTT.

In its sample, this clonotype was seen a few times. The chain employs TRBV5-6 and TRBJ1-2; possibly TRBD1 for D (5 bases). V gave up 2 bases and J gave up 3 bases, with 8 bases separating them. Germline values: CDR1 SGHDT, CDR2 YYEEEE. This CDR3 comprises 13 residues. CDR3 nucleotides: TGTGCCAGCAGCTTCGTCAGGGACTATGGCTACACCTTC. It yields the protein CASSFVRDYGYTF.

This clonotype has at least ten counts. The chain employs TRBV24-1 and TRBJ1-1; no firm D call. The germline CDR1 and CDR2 sequences are KGHDR and SFDVKD. This CDR3 is built from 10 residues. The germline V and J ends were trimmed by 10 bases and 2 bases, with 4 bases remaining between them. In DNA form, the CDR3 reads TGTGCCACTAAAAACACTGAAGCTTTCTTT. Encoded protein: CATKNTEAFF.

This clonotype was found many times. The chain couples TRBV4-3 to TRBJ2-6; TRBD2 is a possible D gene (6 bases). The V and J ends lost 4 bases and 0 bases respectively, with 7 bases between them. Germline V gene data show CDR1 as LGHNA and CDR2 as YSLEER. The CDR3 runs to 15 residues. This CDR3 is CASSPGSSGANVLTF. The CDR3 DNA is TGCGCCAGCAGCCCCGGGAGCTCTGGGGCCAACGTCCTGACTTTC.

This clonotype was seen only a few times. The J gene is TRBJ2-5, the V gene TRBV10-3; 7 bases are shared with TRBD1. Per the germline V gene, CDR1 is ENHRY and CDR2 is SYGVKD. The trim removed 6 bases at V and 3 bases at J, leaving 4 bases unmatched. This CDR3 has 13 amino acids. CDR3 sequence reads: CAISSGGKETQYF. CDR3 sequence (DNA): TGTGCCATCAGCTCAGGGGGAAAAGAGACCCAGTACTTC.

This clonotype was observed at least ten times. The chain recombines TRBV7-2 with TRBJ2-1; 10 bases match TRBD2. CDR3 length: 17 residues. After removal of 5 bases from V and 6 bases from J, the junction contained 13 bases not matched to a gene. In germline, CDR1 is SGHTA, CDR2 FQGNSA. CDR3: CASSTAPRTSGTNEQFF. CDR3 bases: TGTGCCAGCAGCACGGCCCCCAGGACTAGCGGCACCAATGAGCAGTTCTTC.

This clonotype was picked up many times. V is TRBV15 and J is TRBJ2-7; tentatively, D is TRBD1 (6 bases). CDR3 length: 16 residues. Trimming stripped 0 bases from V and 1 base from J, with 13 bases between. Looked up from germline, CDR1 is LNHNV and CDR2 is YYDKDF (reference sequence). CDR3 amino acids: CATSRELGTPSYEQYF. For the CDR3, the DNA is TGTGCCACCAGCAGAGAATTGGGGACACCTTCCTACGAGCAGTACTTC.

This clonotype was seen a handful of times. The chain uses TRBV7-9 and TRBJ2-2; D gene uncertain. Trimming pared 5 bases from V and 6 bases from J, leaving 13 bases between. CDR1 and CDR2 from the germline V gene are SEHNR and FQNEAQ (reference sequence). The CDR3 loop spans 14 amino acids. The CDR3 reads CASSPGEVAGELFF. The CDR3 DNA reads as TGTGCCAGCAGCCCCGGAGAAGTGGCCGGGGAGCTGTTTTTT. The whole variable domain, filled in from reference TRBV7-9 and TRBJ2-2, reads DTGVSQNPRHKITKRGQNVTFRCDPISEHNRLYWYRQTLGQGPEFLTYFQNEAQLEKSRLLSDRFSAERPKGSFSTLEIQRTEQGDSAMYLCASSPGEVAGELFFGEGSRLTVL.

This clonotype was counted many times. The rearrangement joins TRBV5-6 to TRBJ1-2; D gene ambiguous. This CDR3 is built from 12 residues. The V gene's germline CDR1 is SGHDT and CDR2 YYEEEE. V was trimmed by 0 bases and J by 4 bases, leaving 4 bases between them. The CDR3 coding sequence is TGTGCCAGCAGCTTGGCGGGCTATGGCTACACCTTC. Residues: CASSLAGYGYTF.

With regard to this clonotype: A much bigger clone sits one base away, suggesting this may be a read error. This chain uses TRBV10-3 with TRBJ1-1; the D gene is possibly TRBD1 (5 bases). CDR1 and CDR2 from the germline V gene are ENHRY and SYGVKD. The CDR3 runs 15 residues. The CDR3: CAITLPGDLKTEAFF. The CDR3, as DNA: TGTGCCATCACCCTCCCTGGGGACCTGAAGACTGAAGCTTTCTTT.

This clonotype was seen many times. The chain has TRBV5-1 and TRBJ2-7, with a possible D match to TRBD1 (6 bases). This CDR3 comprises 14 residues. The germline CDR1 and CDR2 sequences are SGHRS and YFSETQ. V lost 4 bases, J lost 3 bases, and 14 bases lay in between. The CDR3 sequence: CASSQPGQRYEQYF. CDR3 in DNA: TGCGCCAGCAGCCAGCCGGGACAACGCTACGAGCAGTACTTC.

This clonotype was seen repeatedly, ten times or more. The rearrangement links TRBV6-5 to TRBJ2-3; a possible D gene is TRBD2 (6 bases). V lost 1 base and J 5 bases, leaving 16 bases between the germline ends. In germline, CDR1 is MNHEY, CDR2 SVGAGI. This CDR3 comprises 16 residues. In nucleotides, the CDR3 is TGTGCCAGCAGTTACTTGGGGCGGGGAGCGGGAGATACGCAGTATTTT. Protein: CASSYLGRGAGDTQYF.

The V gene is TRBV27, the J gene TRBJ2-1, with TRBD2 as a possible D gene (6 bases). V was pared by 1 base and J by 5 bases, with 21 bases between. The CDR3 loop spans 18 amino acids. Looked up from germline, CDR1 is MNHEY and CDR2 is SMNVEV (reference sequence). CDR3 region: CASSLLGGRSSTHNEQFF. In nucleotides, the CDR3 is TGTGCCAGCAGTTTATTGGGGGGACGGTCTTCAACCCACAATGAGCAGTTCTTC.

This clonotype showed up many times. The J gene is TRBJ2-7, the V gene TRBV10-1; D call uncertain. The CDR3 has 15 amino acids. V lost 3 bases and J 0 bases, leaving 12 bases between the germline ends. CDR1 and CDR2 from the germline V gene are WNHNN and SYGVQD (reference sequence). CDR3 loop: CASSEGPGSSYEQYF. The CDR3 nucleotides are TGCGCCAGCAGTGAAGGGCCCGGTAGCTCCTACGAGCAGTACTTC.

This clonotype occurred a few times. The V gene is TRBV10-3, the J gene TRBJ2-5, with unresolved D. CDR1 is ENHRY, CDR2 SYGVKD, per germline. The germline V and J ends were trimmed by 0 bases and 5 bases, with 4 bases remaining between them. The CDR3 has 12 amino acids. CDR3 sequence reads: CAISESAETQYF. CDR3 sequence (DNA): TGTGCCATCAGTGAGTCCGCGGAGACCCAGTACTTC.

This clonotype has a handful of counts. J is TRBJ2-7 and V is TRBV5-1; D is possibly TRBD1 (5 bases). The CDR3 sequence is 14 residues long. Trimming stripped 2 bases from V and 0 bases from J, with 9 bases between. Germline V CDR1 and CDR2: SGHRS, YFSETQ. The chain's CDR3 is CASSFDSYSYEQYF. The CDR3 nucleotides read TGCGCCAGCAGCTTTGACAGTTACTCCTACGAGCAGTACTTC.

This clonotype was detected many times. The V and J genes are TRBV10-3 and TRBJ2-7; D is uncertain. This CDR3 comprises 13 residues. Germline CDR1 and CDR2: ENHRY and SYGVKD. V lost 4 bases to trimming and J lost 4 bases, with 11 bases between them. The CDR3 bases are TGTGCCATCAGTGCATTGGACGGGTACGAGCAGTACTTC. It codes for CAISALDGYEQYF.

This chain connects TRBV7-2 to TRBJ2-7, with TRBD2 as a possible D gene (5 bases). Trimming pared 4 bases from V and 7 bases from J, leaving 11 bases between. Germline CDR1 SGHTA, CDR2 FQGNSA. The CDR3 has 12 amino acids. CDR3 amino acids: CASSSSSGEQYF. CDR3 in DNA: TGTGCCAGCAGCTCTTCCTCGGGGGAGCAGTACTTC.